Below, one TCR beta chain is given with its context. What it binds is unknown. Amplification used 60 Vbeta primers and 13 Jbeta primers. The table came from immunoSEQ multiplex PCR; TCRdb's copy has only in-frame clones and leaves some out. The sample yields more than 140,000 clones, roughly 64% seen once. This specimen belongs to a study of cytomegalovirus exposure and HLA in healthy donors. Notes on the study in general: Previous analysis showed most TCR beta V segments were productive about 87% or about 30% of the time.

Sequenced sample: PBMCs. This clonotype was obtained from a woman younger than 45 in good health and CMV-seropositive.

The CDR3 reads CASRADIATNEKLFF. The CDR3 nucleotides read TGCGCCAGCAGGGCCGACATTGCAACTAATGAAAAACTGTTTTTT. J is TRBJ1-4 and V is TRBV5-1; D unresolved. V was clipped by 5 bases and J by 0 bases, with 11 bases between them. From germline, CDR1 is SGHRS and CDR2 YFSETQ. The CDR3 covers 15 residues. The entire variable domain, with the rest obtained from reference TRBV5-1 and TRBJ1-4, is as follows: KAGVTQTPRYLIKTRGQQVTLSCSPISGHRSVSWYQQTPGQGLQFLFEYFSETQRNKGNFPGRFSGRQFSNSRSEMNVSTLELGDSALYLCASRADIATNEKLFFGSGTQLSVL.